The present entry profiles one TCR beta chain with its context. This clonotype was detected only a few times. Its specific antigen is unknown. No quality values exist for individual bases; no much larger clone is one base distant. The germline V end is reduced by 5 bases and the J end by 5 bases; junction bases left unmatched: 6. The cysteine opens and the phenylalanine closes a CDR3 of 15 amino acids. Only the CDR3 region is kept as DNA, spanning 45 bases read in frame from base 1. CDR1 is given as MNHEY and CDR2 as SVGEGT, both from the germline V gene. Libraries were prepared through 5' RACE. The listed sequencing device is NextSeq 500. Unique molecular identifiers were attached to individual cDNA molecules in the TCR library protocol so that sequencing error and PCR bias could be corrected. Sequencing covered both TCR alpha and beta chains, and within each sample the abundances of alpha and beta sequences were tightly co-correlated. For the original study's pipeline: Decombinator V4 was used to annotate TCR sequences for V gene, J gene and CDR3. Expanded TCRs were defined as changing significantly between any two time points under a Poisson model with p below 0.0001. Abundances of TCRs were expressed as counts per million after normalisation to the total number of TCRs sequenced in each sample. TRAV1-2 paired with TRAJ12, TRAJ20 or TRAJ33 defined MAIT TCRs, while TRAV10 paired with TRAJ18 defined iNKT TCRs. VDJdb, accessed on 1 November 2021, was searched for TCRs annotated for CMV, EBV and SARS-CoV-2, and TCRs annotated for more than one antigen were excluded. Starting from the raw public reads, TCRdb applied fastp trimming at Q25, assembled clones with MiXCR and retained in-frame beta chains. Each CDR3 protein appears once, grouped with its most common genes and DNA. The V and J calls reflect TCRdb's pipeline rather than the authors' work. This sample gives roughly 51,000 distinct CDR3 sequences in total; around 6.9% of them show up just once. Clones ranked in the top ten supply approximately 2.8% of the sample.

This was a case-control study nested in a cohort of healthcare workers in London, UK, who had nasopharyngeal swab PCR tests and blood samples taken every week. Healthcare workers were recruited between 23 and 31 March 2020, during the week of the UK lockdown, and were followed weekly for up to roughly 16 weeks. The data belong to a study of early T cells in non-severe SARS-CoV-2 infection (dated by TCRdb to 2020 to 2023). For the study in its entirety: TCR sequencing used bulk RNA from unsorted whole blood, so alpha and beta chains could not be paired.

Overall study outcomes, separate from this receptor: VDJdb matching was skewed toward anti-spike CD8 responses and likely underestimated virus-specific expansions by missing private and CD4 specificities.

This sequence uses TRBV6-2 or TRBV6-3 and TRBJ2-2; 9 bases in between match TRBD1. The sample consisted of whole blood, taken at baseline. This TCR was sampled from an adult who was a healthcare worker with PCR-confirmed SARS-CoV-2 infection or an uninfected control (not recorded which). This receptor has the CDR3 CASSADRGRTGELFF. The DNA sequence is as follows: TGTGCCAGCAGTGCAGACAGGGGGAGGACCGGGGAGCTGTTTTTT.